The 20 T cell receptor beta chains given below trace back to one sample, sequenced in a study of blood T cell repertoires in COVID-19. Clones were sequenced by immunoSEQ multiplex PCR, and TCRdb holds only the in-frame ones, with some missing. This sample has 92,000 or so clones, with roughly 88% found just once. The sample taken for sequencing was peripheral blood. The source is a man in his 60s with acute or convalescent COVID-19.

The DNA of the CDR3 is TGTGCCAGCAGCAAAACCGGGACAGGGGATTCACCCCTCCACTTT. Protein: CASSKTGTGDSPLHF. V gene TRBV14 combines with J gene TRBJ1-6, with 10 bases aligning to TRBD1. The V gene's germline CDR1 is SGHDN and CDR2 FVKESK. The length of the CDR3 is 15 residues. With V trimmed by 5 bases and J by 8 bases, 6 bases remained unmatched. Complete variable domain (other parts from reference TRBV14 and TRBJ1-6): EAGVTQFPSHSVIEKGQTVTLRCDPISGHDNLYWYRRVMGKEIKFLLHFVKESKQDESGMPNNRFLAERTGGTYSTLKVQPAELEDSGVYFCASSKTGTGDSPLHFGNGTRLTVT.

The V and J genes are TRBV5-4 and TRBJ2-7; D might be TRBD1 (5 bases). Trimming took off 4 bases at V and 0 bases at J, with 17 bases between the two ends. The CDR3 runs to 16 residues. Germline V gene lookup returns CDR1 SGHNT and CDR2 YYREEE (reference sequence). The CDR3 loop is CASSVGRQILSYEQYF. CDR3 in DNA: TGTGCCAGCAGCGTTGGACGACAGATTCTCTCCTACGAGCAGTACTTC.

V usage is TRBV14 and J usage is TRBJ2-5, with 12 bases fitting TRBD2. V lost 1 base and J lost 4; bases outside the gene matches: 1. Germline V gene sequence: CDR1 SGHDN, CDR2 FVKESK. The CDR3 has 15 amino acids. The CDR3 DNA reads as TGTGCCAGCAGCCAAGGACTAGCGGGAGTAGAGACCCAGTACTTC. It is translated as CASSQGLAGVETQYF.

This clone was found once. V usage is TRBV2 and J usage is TRBJ2-2; 7 bases line up with TRBD2. V gave up 6 bases and J gave up 8 bases; unmatched junction bases: 9. Germline V lookup: CDR1 SNHLY, CDR2 FYNNEI. CDR3 length: 14 residues. The CDR3 DNA reads TGTGCCAGCAGGGGAGGCGGGAGTACGGGGGAGCTGTTTTTT. Protein: CASRGGGSTGELFF.

This chain links TRBV10-1 with TRBJ2-3, with D maybe TRBD2 (7 bases). From germline, CDR1 is WNHNN and CDR2 SYGVQD (reference sequence). Between the trimmed V and J ends, which lost 8 bases and 0 bases, there was a span of 18 bases. This CDR3 is 16 amino acids long. CDR3 in amino acids: CASLRGGGKSTDTQYF. The CDR3 bases are TGCGCCAGCTTAAGGGGAGGGGGTAAGAGCACAGATACGCAGTATTTT.

The chain has TRBV2 and TRBJ2-1; 7 positions match TRBD2. The junction had 10 bases not matched to a gene; V was cut back by 4 bases and J by 7 bases. Germline V gene data show CDR1 as SNHLY and CDR2 as FYNNEI. The CDR3 is 15 amino acids. CDR3 DNA sequence: TGTGCCAGCAGTGCTTGGGGAGGCGGGAGTAATGAGCAGTTCTTC. This encodes CASSAWGGGSNEQFF.

This chain links TRBV28 with TRBJ2-1; TRBD1 matches at 7 bases. The V gene end was trimmed by 4 bases and the J gene end by 10 bases; junction bases not matched to a gene: 4. The germline V gene has CDR1 MDHEN and CDR2 SYDVKM. The CDR3 runs to 12 residues. For the CDR3, the DNA is TGTGCCAGCAGTTCTCAGGACAGGGAGCAGTTCTTC. This translates into CASSSQDREQFF.

The chain is built from TRBV5-4 and TRBJ2-3; possible D gene TRBD1, 6 bases. The CDR3 sequence is 13 residues long. CDR1 is SGHNT, CDR2 YYREEE, per germline (reference sequence). Trimming removed 4 bases from V and 6 bases from J, with 12 bases in between. The CDR3 sequence: CASSVNRADTQYF. The CDR3 DNA reads TGTGCCAGCAGCGTAAACAGGGCTGATACGCAGTATTTT.

The chain joins TRBV5-1 to TRBJ2-3, with 16 nucleotides matching TRBD2. The germline V gene encodes CDR1 SGHRS and CDR2 YFSETQ. The CDR3 is 17 residues long. With 4 bases clipped from V and 1 base from J, the junction kept 3 bases outside the gene matches. CDR3 loop: CASSPGTSGGGTDTQYF. The CDR3 bases are TGCGCCAGCAGCCCCGGGACTAGCGGGGGGGGCACAGATACGCAGTATTTT.

The V gene is TRBV10-2, the J gene TRBJ1-4; 9 bases match TRBD1. Germline V CDR1 and CDR2: WSHSY, SAAADI. The CDR3 is made up of 13 amino acids. The J segment lost 5 bases and the V segment lost 6 bases, leaving 1 base of the junction unmatched. The CDR3 region is CASRGQGNEKLFF. DNA of the CDR3: TGCGCCAGCAGAGGACAGGGGAATGAAAAACTGTTTTTT.

V usage is TRBV5-8 and J usage is TRBJ2-3; the D is unclear. Germline V gene sequence: CDR1 SGHTS, CDR2 YDEGEE. V was cut by 7 bases and J by 6 bases, with 21 bases left in between. This CDR3 has 15 residues. CDR3 nucleotides: TGTGCCAGCCCCGCGGCTCCCCAGCAAACGGATACGCAGTATTTT. Translation gives CASPAAPQQTDTQYF.

The chain recombines TRBV7-6 with TRBJ2-5; tentative D call: TRBD1 (5 bases). The ends were cut back, 0 bases at V and 2 bases at J, with 13 bases in the middle. The CDR3 extends over 16 amino acids. Germline CDR1 and CDR2: SGHVS and FNYEAQ. The CDR3: CASSLATGTLQETQYF. The CDR3 DNA sequence: TGTGCCAGCAGCTTAGCAACAGGCACTTTACAAGAGACCCAGTACTTC.

The V call is TRBV27, the J call TRBJ1-1; D unresolved. The CDR3 sequence is 15 residues long. Germline V gene lookup returns CDR1 MNHEY and CDR2 SMNVEV (reference sequence). Trimming took 4 bases from V and 0 from J, leaving 12 bases between them. CDR3 loop: CASSSLGRLNTEAFF. The DNA of the CDR3 is TGTGCCAGCAGTTCCCTGGGGAGGTTGAACACTGAAGCTTTCTTT.

V usage is TRBV6-1 and J usage is TRBJ1-4; D might be TRBD1 (6 bases). Germline-derived CDR1 and CDR2 are MNHNS and SASEGT. Trimming took 1 base from V and 7 from J, leaving 13 bases between them. The CDR3 sequence is 15 residues long. CDR3 coding DNA: TGTGCCAGCAGTGAAGATGTCCAGGGGTTTGAAAAACTGTTTTTT. Translation gives CASSEDVQGFEKLFF.

The V call is TRBV5-4, the J call TRBJ2-2, with D possibly being TRBD1 (5 bases). The CDR3 sequence is 15 residues long. V gave up 3 bases and J gave up 0 bases, with 9 bases separating them. Germline lookup yields CDR1 SGHNT and CDR2 YYREEE (reference sequence). The CDR3 here is CASSSGLTNTGELFF. CDR3 sequence (DNA): TGTGCCAGCAGCTCAGGGTTAACGAACACCGGGGAGCTGTTTTTT.

The chain recombines TRBV5-1 with TRBJ2-1, with 8 bases matching TRBD1. This CDR3 has 14 amino acids. Germline lookup yields CDR1 SGHRS and CDR2 YFSETQ. With V trimmed by 4 bases and J by 7 bases, 7 bases remained unmatched. CDR3 coding DNA: TGCGCCAGCAGCCAACAGACAGGGGATAATGAGCAGTTCTTC. It is translated as CASSQQTGDNEQFF.

The rearrangement uses TRBV30 and TRBJ1-6; no definite D call. The CDR3 is made up of 14 amino acids. Trimming took 1 base from V and 5 from J, leaving 9 bases between them. The germline gives CDR1 GTSNPN, CDR2 SVGIG (reference sequence). The CDR3 DNA is TGTGCCTGGAGTGGGAGGCAGAATAATTCACCCCTCCACTTT. Its protein product is CAWSGRQNNSPLHF.

The chain employs TRBV20-1 and TRBJ2-7; D gene ambiguous. CDR1 is DFQATT and CDR2 is SNEGSKA in the germline V gene (reference sequence). The CDR3 totals 11 residues. Trimming removed 2 bases at V and 3 bases at J, with 5 bases between. The CDR3: CSARTGYEQYF. The CDR3 region has the DNA TGCAGTGCTAGAACGGGCTACGAGCAGTACTTC.

In its sample, this clone was seen once. The V gene is TRBV4-2, the J gene TRBJ1-2; maybe TRBD1 (5 bases). Trimming shortened V by 0 bases and J by 4 bases, and 9 bases separated the two germline ends. Germline V gene data show CDR1 as LGHNA and CDR2 as YNFKEQ. CDR3 length: 14 residues. CDR3 in amino acids: CASSQEGQGYGYTF. CDR3 nucleotides: TGTGCCAGCAGCCAAGAGGGGCAGGGCTATGGCTACACCTTC.

The rearrangement uses TRBV25-1 and TRBJ1-1, with 8 bases fitting TRBD1. Trimming took 4 bases from V and 3 from J; bases not matched to a gene: 4. Germline CDR1 and CDR2: MGHDK and SYGVNS. CDR3 size: 14 residues. The CDR3 spells CASSAIQGDTEAFF. The CDR3 nucleotides are TGTGCCAGCAGTGCCATACAGGGGGACACTGAAGCTTTCTTT.